The 15 T cell receptor beta chains below come from one sample, sequenced in a study of shared clonotypes between healthy human individuals. Clones were sequenced by immunoSEQ multiplex PCR, and TCRdb holds only the in-frame ones, with some missing. In the table there are roughly 2 million clones, nearly 97% of which are singletons. Sequencing was performed on naive CD4+ T cells sorted from blood. Specified subset: CD45RA+ positively selected. Receptors were obtained from a man aged 18 to 30 in good health.

The rearrangement links TRBV6-1 to TRBJ1-4; D is uncertain. The germline V gene has CDR1 MNHNS and CDR2 SASEGT. This CDR3 has 12 residues. Trimming pared 2 bases from V and 13 bases from J, leaving 11 bases between. Written as DNA, the CDR3 is TGTGCCAGCAGTGAAAGGAACAGCGGACTGTTTTTT. Protein sequence: CASSERNSGLFF.

This chain connects TRBV15 to TRBJ2-1; 11 bases are shared with TRBD2. Trimming cost V 3 bases and J 4 bases; bases outside gene matches: 11. The germline CDR1 and CDR2 sequences are LNHNV and YYDKDF (reference sequence). This CDR3 is built from 18 residues. In nucleotides, the CDR3 is TGTGCCACCAGCAGGCGTTTAGCGGGGGGGCCAGTATACAATGAGCAGTTCTTC. This encodes CATSRRLAGGPVYNEQFF.

The chain joins TRBV5-4 to TRBJ2-3; D not resolved. Germline loops: CDR1 SGHNT, CDR2 YYREEE (reference sequence). The CDR3 contains 16 residues. The V and J ends lost 4 bases and 2 bases respectively, with 17 bases between them. The CDR3 loop reads CASSSRTEALTDTQYF. DNA of the CDR3: TGTGCCAGCAGCAGCAGGACCGAGGCCCTCACAGATACGCAGTATTTT. Variable domain in full (rest from reference TRBV5-4 and TRBJ2-3): ETGVTQSPTHLIKTRGQQVTLRCSSQSGHNTVSWYQQALGQGPQFIFQYYREEENGRGNFPPRFSGLQFPNYSSELNVNALELDDSALYLCASSSRTEALTDTQYFGPGTRLTVL.

The chain couples TRBV20-1 to TRBJ2-3; D is ambiguous. The germline V gene has CDR1 DFQATT and CDR2 SNEGSKA (reference sequence). This CDR3 is 10 amino acids long. The V end lost 4 bases, the J end lost 10 bases, and 9 bases lay between the germline ends. The CDR3 DNA reads TGCAGTGCTACGGGTGTCGCGCAGTATTTT. Its translation is CSATGVAQYF.

The chain recombines TRBV4-1 with TRBJ2-1; 8 nucleotides align to TRBD1. Germline lookup yields CDR1 MGHRA and CDR2 YSYEKL. V lost 4 bases to trimming and J lost 14 bases; unmatched junction nucleotides: 13. The CDR3 is 14 residues long. The CDR3 DNA is TGCGCCAGCAGCCCCGGGACAGGCCTTCTTTATAAGTTCTTC. This encodes CASSPGTGLLYKFF.

Concerning this clone: This same CDR3 is encoded by further DNA sequences in the sample. The chain has TRBV18 and TRBJ2-1; the match to TRBD2 covers 11 bases. V gave up 6 bases and J gave up 2 bases; unmatched junction bases: 6. This CDR3 spans 16 amino acids. Per the germline V gene, CDR1 is KGHSH and CDR2 is LQKENI. The CDR3: CASSPPGLAAYNEQFF. CDR3 nucleotides: TGTGCCAGCTCCCCCCCGGGACTAGCGGCCTACAATGAGCAGTTCTTC.

Comments on this clone: Other DNA sequences from this sample encode an identical CDR3 as well. The chain carries TRBV6-6 and TRBJ2-5; the D gene is possibly TRBD2 (5 bases). V lost 2 bases to trimming and J lost 5 bases, with 6 bases between them. Germline V lookup: CDR1 MNHNY, CDR2 SVGAGI (reference sequence). The CDR3 runs 12 residues. DNA of the CDR3: TGTGCCAGCAGTTACGGGAGTGAGACCCAGTACTTC. Protein: CASSYGSETQYF.

The rearrangement joins TRBV28 to TRBJ1-2; D is perhaps TRBD1 (5 bases). Germline loops: CDR1 MDHEN, CDR2 SYDVKM. The germline V and J ends were trimmed by 6 bases and 7 bases, with 15 bases remaining between them. The CDR3 has 13 amino acids. This chain's CDR3 is CASRSQGLSGYTF. CDR3 DNA sequence: TGTGCCAGCAGATCGCAGGGATTAAGTGGCTACACCTTC.

The rearrangement uses TRBV27 and TRBJ2-2; D gene uncertain. The germline V gene encodes CDR1 MNHEY and CDR2 SMNVEV (reference sequence). The CDR3 is made up of 12 amino acids. Trimming took 5 bases from V and 4 from J, leaving 5 bases between them. Written as DNA, the CDR3 is TGTGCCAGCAGTAGACTCACCGGGGAGCTGTTTTTT. Amino acid sequence: CASSRLTGELFF.

J is TRBJ2-7 and V is TRBV6-5; a possible D gene is TRBD1 (5 bases). The germline V and J ends were trimmed by 8 bases and 6 bases, with 17 bases remaining between them. Germline loops: CDR1 MNHEY, CDR2 SVGAGI. This CDR3 has 13 amino acids. CDR3 bases: TGTGCCAGCCGGGTGACGGTTCAGGGCGAGCAGTACTTC. Translating gives CASRVTVQGEQYF.

V and J are TRBV9 and TRBJ2-7, with 8 positions matching TRBD1. The CDR3 has 14 residues. Germline values: CDR1 SGDLS, CDR2 YYNGEE. The V and J ends lost 4 bases and 6 bases, in that order; junction bases with no gene match: 9. CDR3 DNA: TGTGCCAGCAGCTTCGGGACAGGCCCCCGCGAGCAGTACTTC. Translation gives CASSFGTGPREQYF.

The V and J genes are TRBV6-1 and TRBJ2-5; no reliable D call. This CDR3 has 15 amino acids. Germline loops: CDR1 MNHNS, CDR2 SASEGT. V dropped 0 bases and J dropped 1 base, with 9 bases sitting between them. The CDR3 sequence: CASSEARSSQETQYF. The DNA for the CDR3 is TGTGCCAGCAGTGAAGCACGTAGCAGCCAAGAGACCCAGTACTTC.

This clone occurred once. The rearrangement joins TRBV2 to TRBJ1-4, with 10 bases lining up with TRBD1. J gave up 2 bases and V 3 bases, and 6 bases lay outside the gene matches. The V gene's germline CDR1 is SNHLY and CDR2 FYNNEI. The CDR3 spans 17 residues. CDR3 region: CASSERTGGKTNEKLFF. CDR3 DNA: TGTGCCAGCAGTGAGCGGACAGGGGGAAAGACTAATGAAAAACTGTTTTTT.

The chain has TRBV7-8 and TRBJ1-1; a possible D gene is TRBD1 (5 bases). V was trimmed by 4 bases and J by 1 base, leaving 16 bases between them. The CDR3 loop spans 16 amino acids. From germline, CDR1 is SGHVS and CDR2 FQNEAQ. The CDR3: CASSSRQKIRNTEAFF. CDR3 in DNA: TGTGCCAGCAGCTCGAGACAGAAAATCAGGAACACTGAAGCTTTCTTT.

V usage is TRBV27 and J usage is TRBJ2-1; a possible D gene is TRBD2 (5 bases). CDR3 length: 12 amino acids. The germline V and J ends were trimmed by 1 base and 15 bases, with 13 bases remaining between them. Germline CDR1 and CDR2: MNHEY and SMNVEV (reference sequence). CDR3 sequence: CASSLFGNPPFF. The CDR3 region has the DNA TGTGCCAGCAGTTTATTCGGGAATCCCCCGTTCTTC.